The present T cell receptor beta chain was sequenced within a study of blood T cell repertoires in COVID-19 (TCRdb year 2020). About the full investigation: Samples from collaborators originated in the United States, Italy and Spain and spanned both the acute and convalescent phases of COVID-19. The sample metadata nearly always contained a de-identified subject ID, COVID-19 status, age in years and sex. Deeply sampled blood TCRbeta repertoires from subjects exposed to, actively infected with, or recovered from COVID-19 were included in the dataset. The material from the prospective study consisted of cDNA or gDNA derived from T cells, B-cell-depleted T cells, or PBMCs. Samples were obtained from the ongoing ImmuneRACE study (first 160 participants) and from about 1,300 subjects provided by 6 global collaborators. The repertoires were released in a freely available public database meant as a resource for research on the immune response to SARS-CoV-2. Where available, HLA class I and class II types were taken from metadata supplied by the sample provider and were not determined by assay-based typing.

In the case of this clone: There is no known antigen for this receptor. No base quality values were provided; no much bigger clone lies one nucleotide off.

Trimming accounts for 7 bases at V and 4 bases at J, while the number of junction bases matched to no gene is 8. The CDR3 goes from the cysteine to the phenylalanine over 14 residues. Of all the DNA, just the CDR3 is kept, 42 bases in frame from base 1. CDR1 and CDR2 are drawn from the germline V gene (reference sequence): SEHNR, FQNEAQ. Collaborating institutions collected whole blood in K2EDTA tubes following their own protocols. Collaborator samples were shipped for TCRbeta analysis as frozen whole blood, isolated PBMCs, or DNA extracted from either sample type. TCRbeta CDR3 regions were amplified from genomic DNA by means of the immunoSEQ Assay, a bias-controlled multiplex PCR. In the source study's methods: Within the assay, amplification of reference gene primers was used to estimate how many nucleated cells each sample contained. To quantify the absolute abundance of each unique TCRbeta CDR3 rearrangement, sequence reads were collapsed and filtered. For each sample, productive Simpson clonality was calculated by taking the square root of Simpson's diversity index across productive rearrangements. As stored in TCRdb, this immuneACCESS dataset retains in-frame rearrangements with V and J assigned. A fraction of the clones does not appear; measured against another copy, unresolved V genes explain less than half of the discrepancy, and the remainder lacks a known reason. The D gene and trimming were derived from the DNA, and the V and J assignments and clone size from that table. Across this sample there are around 67,000 clones, with around 80% seen only once. Around 9.2% of the sample is in the top ten clones.

The paper as a whole reports these results and caveats: The quantity of clinical and demographic metadata differed by source and by participant and was supplied without curation.

The TCR originated in a human donor in a cohort sampled during active COVID-19. The chain joins TRBV7-9 to TRBJ1-1, and TRBD1 matches 8 of the central bases. Sequencing used peripheral blood. The encoded CDR3 is CASISGGAFTEAFF. The DNA is TGTGCCAGCATCTCAGGGGGCGCATTCACTGAAGCTTTCTTT.